This T cell receptor (beta chain) was sequenced during a study of T cell responses to AZD1222 COVID-19 vaccine. The study, taken as a whole, reports: There were mostly white British donors and more females than males, and clonal diversity was possibly underestimated. No day 14 peak samples; only post-peak repertoires were characterized.

CDR3 length: 10 amino acids. Germline V gene sequence: CDR1 MNHGY, CDR2 SAAAGT. About this clone itself: Its cognate antigen is unknown. An end of the junction does not agree with germline; a read error may underlie this.

Here immunoSEQ multiplex PCR was the method, and the copy in TCRdb shows in-frame clones only, minus some. The sample includes 100,000 to 120,000 clones, about 86% seen only once; the top ten take approximately 3%. The source material was peripheral blood, sampled on day 0 of AZD1222 vaccination. This TCR was sampled from an adult in good health. The chain employs TRBV6-8 and TRBJ2-2; D ambiguous. The CDR3 DNA is TGTGGCAGCCTCGGGGGGGAGCTGTTTTTT. This gives the protein CGSLGGELFF.